This TCR beta chain came from a study of CD8+CD57+ T cells in acquired aplastic anemia. The CDR3 is made up of 17 amino acids. CDR1 and CDR2 (germline): MRHNA, SNTAGT. Between the trimmed V and J ends, which lost 6 bases and 0 bases, there was a span of 17 bases. Genomic DNA, the template, was used for profiling of the TCR beta VDJ and CDR3. TCRdb recomputed calls from the reads with MiXCR, one row per CDR3 protein. The sample contains 95,000 to 120,000 distinct CDR3 sequences, 40% to 60% of which appear only once. Sequencing was performed on sorted CD4+, CD8+, or CD8+CD57+ T cells (not recorded which) from PBMCs. The source of this sequence is a human donor in good health, serving as a control. The chain employs TRBV6-4 and TRBJ2-2; maybe TRBD2 (5 bases). The CDR3 loop reads CASRASSSAPNTGELFF. For the CDR3, the DNA is TGTGCCAGCAGAGCCTCTAGTAGCGCGCCGAACACCGGGGAGCTGTTTTTT.